The 12 T cell receptor beta chains below all came from one sample that was sequenced in a study of cytomegalovirus exposure and HLA in healthy donors. PCR involved 60 Vbeta and 13 Jbeta primers. The data were produced by immunoSEQ multiplex PCR, yet TCRdb's version contains in-frame clones alone and is incomplete. The data show about 110,000 clones, about 76% seen once. The sample was PBMCs. These receptors were collected from a middle-aged man in good health and CMV-seronegative.

The gene calls are TRBV29-1 and TRBJ2-1; 7 bases fit TRBD2. The V gene's germline CDR1 is SQVTM and CDR2 ANQGSEA. V trimming: 7 bases; J trimming: 8 bases; junction bases outside the gene matches: 14. There are 14 residues in the CDR3. Here the CDR3 DNA reads TGCAGCGCGGGGAGGGGTGAGGTTCAGGATGAGCAGTTCTTC. This gives the protein CSAGRGEVQDEQFF.

This chain connects TRBV1 to TRBJ2-4; no check of the table's D call, TRBD1, against the DNA was made. TRBV1 is noted as a pseudogene. The CDR3 extends over 15 amino acids. DNA of the CDR3: TGCACCAGCAGCCCCCCCAGGGTGGCCAAAAACATTCAGTACTTC. Protein: CTSSPPRVAKNIQYF.

This clone turned up a few times. The rearrangement links TRBV28 to TRBJ1-6; D uncertain. Per germline, CDR1 MDHEN and CDR2 SYDVKM. Trimming shortened V by 7 bases and J by 11 bases, and 18 bases separated the two germline ends. CDR3 length: 14 residues. CDR3 loop: CASNSPGVQTPLHF. The CDR3 nucleotides are TGTGCCAGCAACAGTCCCGGGGTTCAGACACCCCTCCACTTT. Full variable domain (outside the CDR3, taken from reference TRBV28 and TRBJ1-6): DVKVTQSSRYLVKRTGEKVFLECVQDMDHENMFWYRQDPGLGLRLIYFSYDVKMKEKGDIPEGYSVSREKKERFSLILESASTNQTSMYLCASNSPGVQTPLHFGNGTRLTVT.

This clone occurred a few times. The V and J genes are TRBV6-1 and TRBJ1-4; possible D gene TRBD1, 5 bases. The CDR3 length is 13 residues. Trimming cost V 5 bases and J 8 bases, with 12 bases left between them. Germline V lookup: CDR1 MNHNS, CDR2 SASEGT. CDR3 in amino acids: CASSRQGGEKLFF. The CDR3 DNA is TGTGCCAGCAGTCGGCAGGGTGGCGAAAAACTGTTTTTT.

The rearrangement links TRBV5-1 to TRBJ2-7; 10 nucleotides align to TRBD2. Per germline, CDR1 SGHRS and CDR2 YFSETQ. This CDR3 spans 14 amino acids. V lost 0 bases to trimming and J lost 3 bases; unmatched junction nucleotides: 0. The chain's CDR3 is CASSLASGGYEQYF. CDR3 nucleotide sequence: TGCGCCAGCAGCTTGGCTAGCGGGGGCTACGAGCAGTACTTC.

The V and J genes are TRBV5-1 and TRBJ1-4, with TRBD1 as a possible D gene (6 bases). Germline-derived CDR1 and CDR2 are SGHRS and YFSETQ. Trimming pared 6 bases from V and 7 bases from J, leaving 16 bases between. The CDR3 contains 14 residues. Here the CDR3 DNA reads TGCGCCAGCAAAAAACAGGGTGGGATTGAAAAACTGTTTTTT. Its translation is CASKKQGGIEKLFF.

This chain links TRBV19 with TRBJ2-3; 9 bases match TRBD1. V shed 2 bases and J 1 base; nucleotides not matched to a gene: 1. CDR3 length equals 15 residues. Germline lookup yields CDR1 LNHDA and CDR2 SQIVND (reference sequence). The CDR3 loop reads CASSIRQGGTDTQYF. DNA of the CDR3: TGTGCCAGTAGTATACGACAGGGGGGCACAGATACGCAGTATTTT.

In regard to this clone: The junction departs from germline at one end; a sequencing error may be responsible. V and J are TRBV7-9 and TRBJ1-1; 8 bases align to TRBD1. CDR3 length equals 14 residues. Germline assignment: CDR1 SEHNR and CDR2 FQNEAQ (reference sequence). The CDR3, as DNA: TGTTCCAGCAGCCCTACCGACAGGGGCTATGGGGCTTTCTTT. Its translation is CSSSPTDRGYGAFF.

The chain combines TRBV7-2 with TRBJ1-2; D gene ambiguous. Trimming left V 8 bases short and J 0 bases short, with 13 bases between. The length of the CDR3 is 14 residues. Germline V gene data show CDR1 as SGHTA and CDR2 as FQGNSA. The CDR3 spells CASETIPSNYGYTF. CDR3 sequence (DNA): TGTGCCAGCGAGACAATCCCCTCTAACTATGGCTACACCTTC.

The chain combines TRBV4-3 with TRBJ2-6; D possibly corresponds to TRBD2 (6 bases). CDR1 is LGHNA, CDR2 YSLEER, per germline. The ends were cut back, 2 bases at V and 0 bases at J, with 14 bases in the middle. The CDR3 sequence is 18 residues long. The CDR3 is CASSQIGTLTSGANVLTF. In DNA form, the CDR3 reads TGCGCCAGCAGCCAAATCGGGACTTTAACCTCTGGGGCCAACGTCCTGACTTTC.

The table lists this clone with a few counts. The chain employs TRBV7-9 and TRBJ1-6; the match to TRBD1 covers 9 bases. Germline-derived CDR1 and CDR2 are SEHNR and FQNEAQ (reference sequence). The CDR3 contains 15 residues. Trimming took 3 bases from V and 9 from J; bases not matched to a gene: 6. CDR3 DNA sequence: TGTGCCAGCAGCTTCGGACAGGGGAAGAGTTCACCCCTCCACTTT. This gives the protein CASSFGQGKSSPLHF.

The chain employs TRBV5-1 and TRBJ2-7, with 10 positions matching TRBD1. CDR1 SGHRS and CDR2 YFSETQ come from the germline V gene. The CDR3 sequence is 16 residues long. V gave up 1 base and J gave up 2 bases; unmatched junction bases: 6. The CDR3 DNA reads TGCGCCAGCAGCTTGTTAAGGGACAGGGGCCCCTACGAGCAGTACTTC. Its protein product is CASSLLRDRGPYEQYF.